This T cell receptor (beta chain) was captured in a study of cytomegalovirus exposure and HLA in healthy donors. About the study: In a previous analysis, around 110 million unique TCR beta sequences were found from 170 million or so T cells.

13 Jbeta primers and 60 Vbeta primers were used for the PCR. Data came from immunoSEQ multiplex PCR; TCRdb stores just in-frame clones and leaves some out. The table shows 150,000 to 200,000 clones, with 60% to 80% occurring only once. CDR1 is MDHEN and CDR2 is SYDVKM in the germline V gene. This CDR3 has 14 residues. V was pared by 5 bases and J by 6 bases, with 16 bases between. Turning to this clone: Antigen unknown.

Study conclusions and caveats: Roughly uniform sequencing depth across donors was assumed, possibly incorrectly.

The sequenced sample consisted of PBMCs. This rearrangement joins TRBV28 to TRBJ1-2, with TRBD1 as a possible D gene (5 bases). The source of this sequence is a woman in her forties or fifties in good health and CMV-seropositive. CDR3 nucleotides: TGTGCCAGCAGTCCCAGCGGGATGGGGCATGGCTACACCTTC. Amino acid sequence: CASSPSGMGHGYTF.